This entry lists 22 T cell receptor beta chains sequenced from one sample in a study of OX40 agonist ivuxolimab in advanced cancers. Using immunoSEQ multiplex PCR, the repertoire was profiled, and TCRdb retains in-frame clones only, with some absent. The sample consists of more than 45,000 clones, 86% of them appearing once. The source material was CD4+ or CD8+ T cells sorted from blood, sampled in a trial of the OX40 agonist ivuxolimab. Every receptor here comes from an adult with an advanced solid tumor such as melanoma, head and neck, liver or kidney cancer.

This clone has only a few counts. CDR3 coding DNA: TGTGCCTGGGGGACTCAGGGTCCTGAAGCTTTCTTT. It translates to CAWGTQGPEAFF. This chain uses TRBV30 with TRBJ1-1; tentative D call: TRBD1 (5 bases). Germline-derived CDR1 and CDR2 are GTSNPN and SVGIG (reference sequence). V lost 5 bases and J 6 bases, leaving 13 bases between the germline ends. CDR3 size: 12 residues.

V usage is TRBV7-9 and J usage is TRBJ2-3, with 9 bases identical to TRBD2. Per germline, CDR1 SEHNR and CDR2 FQNEAQ (reference sequence). The CDR3 covers 15 residues. The trim removed 1 base at V and 5 bases at J, leaving 4 bases unmatched. Here the CDR3 DNA reads TGTGCCAGCAGCTTAGGCGGGGGGGCCCAAGATACGCAGTATTTT. As protein: CASSLGGGAQDTQYF.

V usage is TRBV6-1 and J usage is TRBJ1-2; D gene unclear. This CDR3 is built from 11 residues. The germline V gene has CDR1 MNHNS and CDR2 SASEGT. Between the trimmed V and J ends, which lost 8 bases and 8 bases, there was a span of 12 bases. The DNA of the CDR3 is TGTGCCAGCGAGCAGGTAGTCGGCTACACCTTC. Residues: CASEQVVGYTF.

The chain uses TRBV2 and TRBJ2-5; D not certain. This CDR3 is 12 amino acids long. Germline V CDR1 and CDR2: SNHLY, FYNNEI. V was shortened by 5 bases and J by 4 bases, with 8 bases between the two germline ends. CDR3 residues: CASSKQLETQYF. CDR3 DNA: TGTGCCAGCAGTAAACAACTAGAGACCCAGTACTTC.

The chain carries TRBV6-4 and TRBJ1-6; no clear D. Trimming took off 3 bases at V and 7 bases at J, with 10 bases between the two ends. CDR1 and CDR2 (germline): MRHNA, SNTAGT. The CDR3 is 14 amino acids. Here the CDR3 reads CASSETILNSPLHF. The DNA of the CDR3 is TGTGCCAGCAGTGAAACCATCCTGAATTCACCCCTCCACTTT.

CDR3 DNA sequence: TGTGCCAGCAGTTACTCGTCAGGGTTAGCCTACGAGCAGTACTTC. Its translation: CASSYSSGLAYEQYF. J is TRBJ2-7 and V is TRBV6-5; TRBD1 is a possible D gene (5 bases). Germline V lookup: CDR1 MNHEY, CDR2 SVGAGI. Trimming shortened V by 0 bases and J by 2 bases, and 11 bases separated the two germline ends. The CDR3 is 15 amino acids.

This clone was recorded a few times. The gene calls are TRBV6-6 and TRBJ1-4; TRBD1 is a possible D gene (6 bases). Trimming stripped 8 bases from V and 4 bases from J, with 20 bases between. In germline, CDR1 is MNHNY, CDR2 SVGAGI (reference sequence). The CDR3 loop spans 16 amino acids. In DNA form, the CDR3 reads TGTGCCAGCTTCAGGGAGGGGGGGGCCGGTAATGAAAAACTGTTTTTT. Its protein is CASFREGGAGNEKLFF.

This sequence joins TRBV5-4 and TRBJ2-1; no reliable D call. Germline-derived CDR1 and CDR2 are SGHNT and YYREEE (reference sequence). The CDR3 is made up of 16 amino acids. V was clipped by 4 bases and J by 6 bases, with 20 bases between them. In nucleotides, the CDR3 is TGTGCCAGCAGCCCCGGCGGTGGGCAGGCAAGCAATGAGCAGTTCTTC. Its protein is CASSPGGGQASNEQFF.

This chain joins TRBV19 and TRBJ1-3; unclear D gene. V was clipped by 9 bases and J by 0 bases, with 15 bases between them. CDR1 and CDR2 (germline): LNHDA, SQIVND (reference sequence). The CDR3 is 15 residues long. The CDR3 DNA is TGTGCCAGCCGGACGGATGGAAGCTCTGGAAACACCATATATTTT. Translating gives CASRTDGSSGNTIYF.

The J gene is TRBJ1-5, the V gene TRBV5-5, with D possibly matching TRBD1 (5 bases). From germline, CDR1 is SGHKS and CDR2 YYEKEE (reference sequence). The CDR3 consists of 14 residues. Trimming shortened V by 10 bases and J by 1 base, and 15 bases separated the two germline ends. The CDR3 reads CACQMWGSNQPQHF. The CDR3 DNA sequence: TGTGCCTGCCAGATGTGGGGGAGCAATCAGCCCCAGCATTTT. The entire variable domain, with the rest obtained from reference TRBV5-5 and TRBJ1-5, is as follows: DAGVTQSPTHLIKTRGQQVTLRCSPISGHKSVSWYQQVLGQGPQFIFQYYEKEERGRGNFPDRFSARQFPNYSSELNVNALLLGDSALYLCACQMWGSNQPQHFGDGTRLSIL.

The chain joins TRBV18 to TRBJ2-7; 8 bases fit TRBD1. The junction had 10 bases not matched to a gene; V was cut back by 4 bases and J by 2 bases. CDR1 is KGHSH, CDR2 LQKENI, per germline. The CDR3 totals 16 residues. CDR3: CASSLPPGQEPYEQYF. In DNA form, the CDR3 reads TGTGCCAGCTCACTACCACCGGGACAGGAACCCTACGAGCAGTACTTC.

The chain employs TRBV7-9 and TRBJ2-7, with D tentatively TRBD1 or TRBD2 (5 bases each). This CDR3 spans 14 amino acids. V lost 7 bases to trimming and J lost 2 bases, with 15 bases between them. Looked up from germline, CDR1 is SEHNR and CDR2 is FQNEAQ (reference sequence). CDR3 sequence reads: CASTGSGRTYEQYF. The DNA for the CDR3 is TGTGCCAGCACTGGCTCGGGACGCACCTACGAGCAGTACTTC.

This clone appeared a few times. The J gene is TRBJ1-5, the V gene TRBV15; unclear D gene. V was clipped by 0 bases and J by 0 bases, with 9 bases between them. Looked up from germline, CDR1 is LNHNV and CDR2 is YYDKDF (reference sequence). The CDR3 spans 16 residues. The CDR3 region has the DNA TGTGCCACCAGCAGAGATACAGCCAATAGCAATCAGCCCCAGCATTTT. Protein product: CATSRDTANSNQPQHF.

This clone was seen only once. J is TRBJ2-4 and V is TRBV29-1; tentative D call: TRBD1 (5 bases). The CDR3 is made up of 11 amino acids. Trimming pared 4 bases from V and 5 bases from J, leaving 6 bases between. The germline CDR1 and CDR2 sequences are SQVTM and ANQGSEA. The CDR3 DNA reads as TGCAGCGTTGCGACAGAAAACATTCAGTACTTC. It codes for CSVATENIQYF.

The V gene is TRBV6-1, the J gene TRBJ2-7, with a tentative D call TRBD2 (7 bases). The germline CDR1 and CDR2 sequences are MNHNS and SASEGT. The CDR3 length is 14 residues. The V gene lost 7 bases and the J gene lost 3 bases, with 16 bases spanning the gap. The CDR3 DNA follows: TGTGCCAGCACCCCCGGGGGGCGGGGCTACGAGCAGTACTTC. It specifies CASTPGGRGYEQYF.

The chain employs TRBV19 and TRBJ2-1, with a tentative D call TRBD2 (7 bases). This CDR3 region has 17 residues. Trimming removed 7 bases at V and 6 bases at J, with 25 bases between. Germline CDR1 reads LNHDA; CDR2 reads SQIVND (reference sequence). CDR3 region: CASKGAAEGGLPNEQFF. CDR3 nucleotide sequence: TGTGCCAGTAAAGGGGCCGCAGAGGGGGGGCTCCCCAATGAGCAGTTCTTC. Supplemented by reference TRBV19 and TRBJ2-1, the full variable domain reads DGGITQSPKYLFRKEGQNVTLSCEQNLNHDAMYWYRQDPGQGLRLIYYSQIVNDFQKGDIAEGYSVSREKKESFPLTVTSAQKNPTAFYLCASKGAAEGGLPNEQFFGPGTRLTVL.

The CDR3 loop is CASSLKGFPREGYTF. The CDR3, as DNA: TGTGCCAGCAGTTTAAAGGGCTTTCCTAGAGAGGGCTACACCTTC. This rearrangement joins TRBV27 to TRBJ1-2; D is unclear. The CDR3 runs 15 residues. Per germline, CDR1 MNHEY and CDR2 SMNVEV (reference sequence). Between the trimmed V and J ends, which lost 2 bases and 8 bases, there was a span of 18 bases.

V and J are TRBV5-4 and TRBJ1-3; D may be TRBD1 (5 bases). V was cut by 9 bases and J by 4 bases, with 14 bases left in between. The CDR3 spans 13 residues. Germline V gene data show CDR1 as SGHNT and CDR2 as YYREEE (reference sequence). DNA of the CDR3: TGTGCCACCGGGACCGATTTCGGAAACACCATATATTTT. Translating gives CATGTDFGNTIYF.

V is TRBV28 and J is TRBJ1-1; weak D call: TRBD1 (5 bases). Germline V lookup: CDR1 MDHEN, CDR2 SYDVKM. V gave up 6 bases and J gave up 8 bases, with 19 bases separating them. The CDR3 runs to 14 residues. CDR3 loop: CASSLTRLGEEAFF. DNA of the CDR3: TGTGCCAGCAGCCTCACGAGGTTGGGGGAGGAAGCTTTCTTT.

The chain is built from TRBV10-3 and TRBJ2-5, with D maybe TRBD1 (5 bases). This CDR3 comprises 15 residues. Trimming shortened V by 2 bases and J by 2 bases, and 12 bases separated the two germline ends. Germline CDR1 and CDR2: ENHRY and SYGVKD. Here the CDR3 DNA reads TGTGCCATCAGTGAGGACAGCTGGGGACAAGAGACCCAGTACTTC. Its translation: CAISEDSWGQETQYF.

The rearrangement joins TRBV18 to TRBJ2-1; D remains unclear. This CDR3 spans 12 amino acids. Trimming took off 2 bases at V and 8 bases at J, with 7 bases between the two ends. The germline gives CDR1 KGHSH, CDR2 LQKENI. The CDR3 loop is CASSPTMDEQFF. Written as DNA, the CDR3 is TGTGCCAGCTCACCAACCATGGATGAGCAGTTCTTC.

The chain links TRBV19 to TRBJ1-4, with a tentative D call TRBD1 (6 bases). The CDR3 is 16 residues long. Germline CDR1 LNHDA, CDR2 SQIVND (reference sequence). The germline V and J ends were trimmed by 8 bases and 5 bases, with 21 bases remaining between them. The CDR3 DNA is TGTGCCAGTCGGGACATCGGGGGTCGGGGAAATGAAAAACTGTTTTTT. Its translation: CASRDIGGRGNEKLFF.